Presented here are 18 T cell receptor beta chains from one specimen sequenced in a study of shared clonotypes between healthy human individuals. Using immunoSEQ multiplex PCR, the repertoire was profiled, and TCRdb retains in-frame clones only, with some absent. This table holds 2 million to 2.5 million clones, less than 95% found once. CD45RO-negative, CCR7-positively selected cells formed the naive CD8 fraction, excluding terminally differentiated effector memory CD45RA+ cells. The sequencing sample was made of naive CD8+ T cells sorted from blood. These receptors were collected from a man in his late teens or twenties in good health.

The chain joins TRBV14 to TRBJ2-5; 7 bases align to TRBD2. The CDR3 has 15 residues. The V and J ends lost 0 bases and 5 bases, in that order; junction bases with no gene match: 6. The germline V gene has CDR1 SGHDN and CDR2 FVKESK. CDR3 sequence (DNA): TGTGCCAGCAGCCAAGAACCCGCCGGGGGGGAGACCCAGTACTTC. It translates to CASSQEPAGGETQYF.

The chain couples TRBV19 to TRBJ2-1; D might be TRBD2 (6 bases). Per the germline V gene, CDR1 is LNHDA and CDR2 is SQIVND (reference sequence). The CDR3 totals 15 residues. Trimming stripped 6 bases from V and 0 bases from J, with 12 bases between. CDR3 region: CASRWTGSSYNEQFF. The CDR3 DNA sequence: TGTGCCAGTAGGTGGACCGGGAGCTCCTACAATGAGCAGTTCTTC.

The genes are TRBV4-1 and TRBJ1-6; 9 bases are a match to TRBD1. This CDR3 is 15 amino acids long. Germline V lookup: CDR1 MGHRA, CDR2 YSYEKL. The V segment lost 3 bases and the J segment 6 bases; nucleotides outside the gene matches: 3. CDR3 bases: TGCGCCAGCAGCCAGGACAGGGGACTTAATTCACCCCTCCACTTT. Amino acids: CASSQDRGLNSPLHF.

The chain carries TRBV6-5 and TRBJ2-7; D not certain. CDR3 length: 13 amino acids. The germline V and J ends were trimmed by 2 bases and 5 bases, with 10 bases remaining between them. Germline V lookup: CDR1 MNHEY, CDR2 SVGAGI. The CDR3 sequence is CASSYGWVNEQYF. The DNA of the CDR3 is TGTGCCAGCAGTTACGGGTGGGTCAACGAGCAGTACTTC.

V usage is TRBV25-1 and J usage is TRBJ2-3, with 7 positions matching TRBD2. Germline CDR1 reads MGHDK; CDR2 reads SYGVNS. V was clipped by 2 bases and J by 3 bases; unmatched bases: 5. This CDR3 has 15 residues. CDR3 in DNA: TGTGCCAGCAGTGAAATGGCGGGAGCGACAGATACGCAGTATTTT. Protein sequence: CASSEMAGATDTQYF.

The CDR3 reads CASSPPGQQYF. The CDR3 DNA sequence: TGTGCCAGCAGCCCTCCTGGGCAGCAGTACTTC. The chain recombines TRBV2 with TRBJ2-7; unclear D gene. This CDR3 region has 11 residues. In germline, CDR1 is SNHLY, CDR2 FYNNEI. Deletions cut 6 bases from V and 8 bases from J, with 11 bases between.

The rearrangement joins TRBV7-9 to TRBJ2-5; the D gene could be TRBD1 or TRBD2 (5 bases each). Trimming shortened V by 5 bases and J by 0 bases, and 19 bases separated the two germline ends. This CDR3 has 17 residues. CDR1 is SEHNR and CDR2 is FQNEAQ in the germline V gene (reference sequence). The CDR3, as DNA: TGTGCCAGCAGCCCTTGGGACGACAGCAAGTACCAAGAGACCCAGTACTTC. It specifies CASSPWDDSKYQETQYF.

V usage is TRBV30 and J usage is TRBJ1-1; D call uncertain. This CDR3 comprises 12 residues. Germline loops: CDR1 GTSNPN, CDR2 SVGIG (reference sequence). Trimming left V 6 bases short and J 1 base short, with 9 bases between. CDR3 bases: TGTGCCTGCTACACGGGGAACACTGAAGCTTTCTTT. Translation: CACYTGNTEAFF.

V gene TRBV4-1 combines with J gene TRBJ1-3; D remains ambiguous. Trimming left V 3 bases short and J 4 bases short, with 10 bases between. CDR3 length equals 14 residues. CDR1 is MGHRA, CDR2 YSYEKL, per germline. For the CDR3, the DNA is TGCGCCAGCAGCCATTTCCCAGGAGGAAACACCATATATTTT. This codes for CASSHFPGGNTIYF.

The chain links TRBV9 to TRBJ1-2; D possibly corresponds to TRBD1 (5 bases). The CDR3 runs 13 residues. Germline CDR1 reads SGDLS; CDR2 reads YYNGEE. V dropped 3 bases and J dropped 6 bases, with 12 bases sitting between them. Written as DNA, the CDR3 is TGTGCCAGCAGCGCCACCGGACATAATGGCTACACCTTC. Its translation is CASSATGHNGYTF. Full variable domain (rest looked up from reference TRBV9 and TRBJ1-2): DSGVTQTPKHLITATGQRVTLRCSPRSGDLSVYWYQQSLDQGLQFLIQYYNGEERAKGNILERFSAQQFPDLHSELNLSSLELGDSALYFCASSATGHNGYTFGSGTRLTVV.

The rearrangement joins TRBV5-6 to TRBJ1-1; the D is unclear. The CDR3 runs to 12 residues. Trimming cost V 3 bases and J 9 bases, with 12 bases left between them. Per germline, CDR1 SGHDT and CDR2 YYEEEE. This chain's CDR3 is CASSWQESKAFF. CDR3 DNA sequence: TGTGCCAGCAGCTGGCAGGAAAGTAAAGCTTTCTTT.

Notes on this clone: This sample also contains other DNA sequences that code for the same CDR3. The chain is built from TRBV9 and TRBJ2-5; D not resolved. V lost 3 bases and J 0 bases, leaving 3 bases between the germline ends. The CDR3 consists of 12 residues. Germline V gene data show CDR1 as SGDLS and CDR2 as YYNGEE. The chain's CDR3 is CASSGDQETQYF. Here the CDR3 DNA reads TGTGCCAGCAGCGGTGACCAAGAGACCCAGTACTTC.

The rearrangement joins TRBV9 to TRBJ1-1, with 8 bases identical to TRBD1. V was clipped by 4 bases and J by 5 bases; unmatched bases: 7. Germline values: CDR1 SGDLS, CDR2 YYNGEE. This CDR3 comprises 14 residues. CDR3 sequence: CASSTDRAGTEAFF. As DNA, the CDR3 is TGTGCCAGCAGCACGGACAGGGCAGGAACTGAAGCTTTCTTT.

As regards this clone: Sequence at one end of the junction differs from germline and may be a read error. V gene TRBV7-7 combines with J gene TRBJ2-7, with 10 bases identical to TRBD1. The CDR3 is 16 amino acids. Germline V CDR1 and CDR2: SSHAT, FNYEAQ (reference sequence). In DNA form, the CDR3 reads TGTGCTAGCAGCTTTTACGCGGACAGGGGGAGCTACGAGCAGTACTTC. Its translation: CASSFYADRGSYEQYF.

The CDR3 DNA reads as TGTGCCAGCAGTTCTCAAAACCGGAGGGACCTCCAGTACTTC. Residues: CASSSQNRRDLQYF. The gene calls are TRBV6-5 and TRBJ2-5; a weak D match, TRBD2 (6 bases). The V and J ends lost 4 bases and 10 bases respectively, with 19 bases between them. The germline gives CDR1 MNHEY, CDR2 SVGAGI. This CDR3 is 14 amino acids long.

The chain joins TRBV6-5 to TRBJ1-2, with a weak D call TRBD1 (6 bases). Germline loops: CDR1 MNHEY, CDR2 SVGAGI. The CDR3 has 14 residues. V lost 3 bases to trimming and J lost 5 bases, with 13 bases between them. CDR3 in amino acids: CASSYRDGQYGYTF. Here the CDR3 DNA reads TGTGCCAGCAGTTATCGCGACGGACAGTATGGCTACACCTTC.

This rearrangement joins TRBV7-9 to TRBJ2-1; tentative D call: TRBD1 (6 bases). The V end was cut by 4 bases, the J end by 2 bases, with 12 bases between. The germline V gene has CDR1 SEHNR and CDR2 FQNEAQ (reference sequence). The CDR3 is 15 residues long. The CDR3 spells CASSSGAGAYNEQFF. Written as DNA, the CDR3 is TGTGCCAGCAGCTCAGGGGCAGGCGCCTACAATGAGCAGTTCTTC.

A word on this clone: Other DNA sequences in this sample translate to the same CDR3. The rearrangement links TRBV6-6 to TRBJ2-1, with 7 bases fitting TRBD1. There are 16 residues in the CDR3. The germline V gene has CDR1 MNHNY and CDR2 SVGAGI (reference sequence). The V segment lost 0 bases and the J segment 1 base; nucleotides outside the gene matches: 3. CDR3 region: CASSYSRQGSYNEQFF. The CDR3 nucleotides read TGTGCCAGCAGTTACTCCCGACAGGGATCCTACAATGAGCAGTTCTTC.